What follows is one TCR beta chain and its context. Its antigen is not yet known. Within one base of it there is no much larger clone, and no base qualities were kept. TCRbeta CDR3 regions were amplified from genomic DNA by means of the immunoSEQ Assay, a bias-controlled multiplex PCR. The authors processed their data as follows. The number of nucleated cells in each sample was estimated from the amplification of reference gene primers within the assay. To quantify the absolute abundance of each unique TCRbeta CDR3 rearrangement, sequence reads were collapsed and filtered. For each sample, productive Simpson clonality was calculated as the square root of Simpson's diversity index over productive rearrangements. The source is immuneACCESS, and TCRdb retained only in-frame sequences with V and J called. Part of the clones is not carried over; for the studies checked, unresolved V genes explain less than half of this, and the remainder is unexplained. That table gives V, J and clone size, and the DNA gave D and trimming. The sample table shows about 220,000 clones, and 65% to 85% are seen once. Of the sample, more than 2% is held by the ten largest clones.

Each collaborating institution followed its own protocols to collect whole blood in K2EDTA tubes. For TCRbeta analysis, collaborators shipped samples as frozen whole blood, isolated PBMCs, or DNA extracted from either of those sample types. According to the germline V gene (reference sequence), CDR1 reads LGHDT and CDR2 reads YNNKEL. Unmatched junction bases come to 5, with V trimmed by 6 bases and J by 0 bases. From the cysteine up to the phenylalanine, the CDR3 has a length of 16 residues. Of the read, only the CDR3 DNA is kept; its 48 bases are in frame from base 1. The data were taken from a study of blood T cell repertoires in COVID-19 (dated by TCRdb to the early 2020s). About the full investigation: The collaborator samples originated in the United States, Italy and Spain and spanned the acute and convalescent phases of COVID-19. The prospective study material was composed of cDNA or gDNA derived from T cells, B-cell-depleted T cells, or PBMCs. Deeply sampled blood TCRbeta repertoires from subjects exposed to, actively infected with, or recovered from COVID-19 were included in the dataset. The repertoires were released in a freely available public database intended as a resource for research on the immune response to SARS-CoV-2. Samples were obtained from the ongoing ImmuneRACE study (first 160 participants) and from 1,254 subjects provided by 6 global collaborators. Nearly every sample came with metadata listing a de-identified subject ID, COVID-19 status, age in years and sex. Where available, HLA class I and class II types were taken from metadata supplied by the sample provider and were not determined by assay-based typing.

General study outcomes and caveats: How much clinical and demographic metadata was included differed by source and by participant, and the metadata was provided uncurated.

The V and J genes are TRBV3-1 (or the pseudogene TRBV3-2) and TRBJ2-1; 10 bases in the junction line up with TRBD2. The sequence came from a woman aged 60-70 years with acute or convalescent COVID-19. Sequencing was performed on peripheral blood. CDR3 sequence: CASSSLAGSSYNEQFF. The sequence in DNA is TGTGCCAGCAGTTCACTAGCGGGGAGCTCCTACAATGAGCAGTTCTTC.